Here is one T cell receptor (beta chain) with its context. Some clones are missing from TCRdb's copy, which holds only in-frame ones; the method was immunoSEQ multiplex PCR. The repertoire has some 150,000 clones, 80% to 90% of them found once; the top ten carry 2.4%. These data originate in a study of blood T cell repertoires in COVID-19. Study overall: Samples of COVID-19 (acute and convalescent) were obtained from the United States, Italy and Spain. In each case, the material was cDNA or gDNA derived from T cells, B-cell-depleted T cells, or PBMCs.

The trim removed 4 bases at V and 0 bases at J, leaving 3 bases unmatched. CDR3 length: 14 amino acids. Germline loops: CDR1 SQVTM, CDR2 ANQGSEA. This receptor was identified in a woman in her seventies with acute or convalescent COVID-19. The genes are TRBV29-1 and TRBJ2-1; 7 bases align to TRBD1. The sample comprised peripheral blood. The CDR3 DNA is TGCAGCGTTGGGGCAGGGGGCTCCTACAATGAGCAGTTCTTC. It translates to CSVGAGGSYNEQFF.